These 7 T cell receptor beta chains came from one sample sequenced in a study of OX40 agonist ivuxolimab in advanced cancers. The table came from immunoSEQ multiplex PCR; TCRdb's copy has only in-frame clones and leaves some out. The data show about 59,000 clones, approximately 82% seen once. This specimen was CD4+ or CD8+ T cells sorted from blood, taken in a trial of the OX40 agonist ivuxolimab. All receptors come from an adult with an advanced solid tumor such as melanoma, head and neck, liver or kidney cancer.

The chain carries TRBV28 and TRBJ2-7; D uncertain. The CDR3 is 16 amino acids. Germline V gives CDR1 MDHEN, CDR2 SYDVKM. V lost 5 bases to trimming and J lost 3 bases, with 20 bases between them. CDR3 sequence (DNA): TGTGCCAGCAGTCCTTCGGTTGATCGCGCGGACTACGAGCAGTACTTC. It yields the protein CASSPSVDRADYEQYF.

This clone appeared a single time. The chain links TRBV5-1 to TRBJ2-2; 14 bases are a match to TRBD2. The CDR3 is 20 residues long. J gave up 1 base and V 0 bases, and 8 bases lay outside the gene matches. Germline assignment: CDR1 SGHRS and CDR2 YFSETQ. This CDR3 reads CASSLARGLAGARNTGELFF. The DNA for the CDR3 is TGCGCCAGCAGCTTGGCGAGGGGACTAGCGGGAGCCAGGAACACCGGGGAGCTGTTTTTT.

The rearrangement joins TRBV30 to TRBJ1-4; unclear D gene. V shed 5 bases and J shed 0 bases, with 7 bases lying between them. Germline-derived CDR1 and CDR2 are GTSNPN and SVGIG (reference sequence). CDR3 length: 13 amino acids. The CDR3 region has the DNA TGTGCCTGGTGTCGTGCAACTAATGAAAAACTGTTTTTT. It translates to CAWCRATNEKLFF.

The chain joins TRBV10-3 to TRBJ1-1, with TRBD1 as a possible D gene (5 bases). Germline CDR1 ENHRY, CDR2 SYGVKD. Trimming cost V 0 bases and J 0 bases, with 11 bases left between them. CDR3 length equals 16 residues. DNA for the CDR3: TGTGCCATCAGTGAGTCGGGGGGAGTTATGAACACTGAAGCTTTCTTT. It translates to CAISESGGVMNTEAFF.

A word on this clone: The junction differs from germline at one of its ends, possibly a read error. The rearrangement links TRBV7-7 to TRBJ2-1; D remains ambiguous. This CDR3 has 13 amino acids. Germline assignment: CDR1 SSHAT and CDR2 FNYEAQ (reference sequence). The CDR3 region is CASSLGRLDEQFF. The CDR3 region has the DNA TGTGCTAGCAGCTTAGGCCGCCTGGATGAGCAGTTCTTC.

This clone was detected a few times. This chain connects TRBV14 to TRBJ2-7, with 10 bases that match TRBD1. This CDR3 is 15 amino acids long. Unmatched junction bases numbered 4, after V lost 3 bases and J lost 2 bases. Germline assignment: CDR1 SGHDN and CDR2 FVKESK. CDR3: CASSQGTGDTYEQYF. In DNA, the CDR3 is TGTGCCAGCAGCCAGGGGACAGGGGACACCTACGAGCAGTACTTC.

The rearrangement uses TRBV11-3 and TRBJ2-1; no reliable D call. This CDR3 region has 16 residues. V dropped 2 bases and J dropped 5 bases, with 16 bases sitting between them. The germline CDR1 and CDR2 sequences are SGHNT and YENEEA. For the CDR3, the DNA is TGTGCCAGCAGCTTAACCGTTGGTTCGAGGAACAATGAGCAGTTCTTC. Translating gives CASSLTVGSRNNEQFF.